This is a list of T cell receptor beta chains from one sample in a study of shared clonotypes between healthy human individuals. Measured with immunoSEQ multiplex PCR; TCRdb has only the in-frame clones, and not every one. The table shows about 1.4 million clones, with roughly 96% occurring only once. The sample taken for sequencing was naive CD4+ T cells sorted from blood. The receptors stem from a man aged 25 to 45 in good health. Each CDR3 is given with its conserved first and last residue. A D gene is named only where the DNA matches it firmly. Not all rows give a size; the values are once, few, many and, for expanded clones, a class.

V gene,J gene,clone size,D gene,CDR3 protein,CDR3 DNA
TRBV7-8,TRBJ2-2,NA,TRBD2,CASSSQTSGSAGELFF,TGTGCCAGCAGCTCTCAGACTAGCGGGAGCGCCGGGGAGCTGTTTTTT
TRBV7-9,TRBJ1-1,NA,NA,CASSLGAGPGNTEAFF,TGTGCCAGCAGCTTAGGGGCGGGGCCGGGGAACACTGAAGCTTTCTTT
TRBV14,TRBJ2-7,NA,TRBD2,CASSARRTSGYEQYF,TGTGCCAGCAGCGCCCGCAGGACTAGCGGCTACGAGCAGTACTTC
TRBV5-4,TRBJ1-1,NA,TRBD1,CASSYMTGSNTEAFF,TGTGCCAGCAGTTATATGACAGGGAGTAACACTGAAGCTTTCTTT
TRBV5-1,TRBJ2-1,NA,NA,CASSLAGSSYNEQFF,TGCGCCAGCAGCTTGGCGGGTAGCTCCTACAATGAGCAGTTCTTC
TRBV5-4,TRBJ2-5,once,NA,CASSLEGVQETQYF,TGTGCCAGCAGCTTGGAAGGCGTCCAAGAGACCCAGTACTTC
TRBV18,TRBJ2-5,NA,NA,CASSPKGTVKETQYF,TGTGCCAGCTCACCTAAGGGGACTGTTAAAGAGACCCAGTACTTC
TRBV19,TRBJ1-4,NA,TRBD1,CASRGDEKLFF,TGTGCCAGCAGGGGGGACGAAAAACTGTTTTTT
TRBV5-1,TRBJ2-7,NA,TRBD1,CASSSGQVFASEQYF,TGCGCCAGCAGCTCGGGACAGGTCTTCGCGAGCGAGCAGTACTTC
TRBV7-2,TRBJ2-7,NA,TRBD1,CASSSDRVVYEQYF,TGTGCCAGCAGCTCAGACAGGGTTGTCTACGAGCAGTACTTC
TRBV2,TRBJ1-4,once,NA,CASRQQGTNEKLFF,TGTGCCAGCAGGCAACAGGGAACTAATGAAAAACTGTTTTTT
TRBV10-1,TRBJ2-7,once,NA,CATSRWDIADEQYF,TGCGCCACCTCAAGGTGGGACATTGCGGACGAGCAGTACTTC
TRBV4-3,TRBJ2-1,NA,TRBD2,CASSQELAGGYNEQFF,TGCGCCAGCAGCCAAGAGTTAGCGGGAGGCTACAATGAGCAGTTCTTC
TRBV9,TRBJ2-3,NA,TRBD1,CASSPRTGGKTDTQYF,TGTGCCAGCAGCCCTCGGACAGGGGGAAAGACAGATACGCAGTATTTT
TRBV5-1,TRBJ2-7,NA,TRBD2,CASSLALAGFPYEQYF,TGCGCCAGCAGCTTGGCCCTAGCGGGATTTCCCTACGAGCAGTACTTC
TRBV7-9,TRBJ1-2,NA,TRBD1,CASSSTGSNYGYTF,TGTGCCAGCAGCTCGACAGGGTCTAACTATGGCTACACCTTC
TRBV5-1,TRBJ1-1,NA,NA,CASSLERSRAGNTEAFF,TGCGCCAGCAGCTTGGAACGCTCCAGGGCGGGGAACACTGAAGCTTTCTTT
TRBV7-9,TRBJ2-7,NA,NA,CASSYTKRRVQGKDF,TGTGCCAGCAGCTACACGAAACGGAGGGTGCAGGGCAAGGACTTC
TRBV7-2,TRBJ1-1,NA,NA,CASSLRDTEAFF,TGTGCCAGCAGCTTACGGGACACTGAAGCTTTCTTT
TRBV5-4,TRBJ1-1,NA,TRBD1,CASSYQGGDSEAFF,TGTGCCAGCAGCTACCAGGGGGGGGATTCTGAAGCTTTCTTT
TRBV9,TRBJ2-1,NA,TRBD2,CASSPHGSGSLNEQFF,TGTGCCAGCAGCCCCCATGGTAGCGGGAGCTTAAATGAGCAGTTCTTC
TRBV18,TRBJ2-7,NA,NA,CASSPGSFYEQYF,TGTGCCAGCTCACCGGGTTCGTTCTACGAGCAGTACTTC
TRBV5-6,TRBJ2-1,NA,NA,CASSLAGWGNEQFF,TGTGCCAGCAGCTTGGCCGGGTGGGGCAATGAGCAGTTCTTC
TRBV5-1,TRBJ2-7,NA,NA,CASSLGHFDSYEQYF,TGCGCCAGCAGCTTGGGGCACTTCGACTCCTACGAGCAGTACTTC
TRBV7-8,TRBJ2-5,NA,TRBD1,CASSSGQGKETQYF,TGTGCCAGCAGCTCTGGACAGGGCAAAGAGACCCAGTACTTC
TRBV15,TRBJ2-3,NA,TRBD1,CATSRFDRGPRTDTQYF,TGTGCCACCAGCAGATTCGACAGGGGCCCCCGCACAGATACGCAGTATTTT
TRBV29-1,TRBJ1-1,NA,NA,CSVDWGDTEAFF,TGCAGCGTAGATTGGGGGGACACTGAAGCTTTCTTT
TRBV4-1,TRBJ2-7,NA,NA,CASSQDRGRAYEQYF,TGCGCCAGCAGCCAAGATAGGGGAAGGGCCTACGAGCAGTACTTC
TRBV10-1,TRBJ2-3,once,NA,CASSGDEPTDTQYF,TGCGCCAGCAGTGGGGACGAACCCACAGATACGCAGTATTTT
TRBV29-1,TRBJ1-1,once,NA,CSVESDMNTEAFF,TGCAGCGTTGAGTCAGACATGAACACTGAAGCTTTCTTT
TRBV9,TRBJ1-1,NA,TRBD1,CASSVSPGTGGGKAFF,TGTGCCAGCAGCGTATCACCCGGGACAGGGGGAGGGAAAGCTTTCTTT
TRBV5-6,TRBJ2-2,once,TRBD1,CASSLTRTGGLTGELFF,TGTGCCAGCAGCTTGACCCGGACAGGGGGGCTAACCGGGGAGCTGTTTTTT
TRBV9,TRBJ2-2,NA,TRBD1,CASSSTGADGELFF,TGTGCCAGCAGCTCGACAGGGGCGGACGGGGAGCTGTTTTTT
TRBV12-2,TRBJ2-1,once,NA,CASRLRASGGYYNEQFF,TGTGCAAGTCGCTTAAGGGCTAGCGGAGGTTACTACAATGAGCAGTTCTTC
TRBV5-8,TRBJ2-3,NA,NA,CASSRGVREDTQYF,TGTGCCAGCAGCCGAGGCGTCCGGGAAGATACGCAGTATTTT
TRBV29-1,TRBJ1-1,NA,NA,CSAPMGRENTEAFF,TGCAGCGCCCCCATGGGTAGAGAGAACACTGAAGCTTTCTTT
TRBV2,TRBJ1-5,few,NA,CASSYGGSNQPQHF,TGTGCCAGCAGCTACGGCGGGAGCAATCAGCCCCAGCATTTT
TRBV7-9,TRBJ1-4,NA,NA,CASSFKGDANEKLFF,TGTGCCAGCAGCTTTAAAGGTGATGCTAATGAAAAACTGTTTTTT
TRBV10-2,TRBJ2-5,NA,TRBD2,CASSGLAEETQYF,TGCGCCAGCAGTGGACTAGCGGAAGAGACCCAGTACTTC
TRBV2,TRBJ2-2,NA,NA,CASRRENTGELFF,TGTGCCAGCAGGCGGGAGAACACCGGGGAGCTGTTTTTT
TRBV5-1,TRBJ2-1,NA,TRBD2,CASSLDGSGSYNEQFF,TGCGCCAGCAGCTTGGATGGTAGCGGGAGCTACAATGAGCAGTTCTTC
TRBV19,TRBJ2-3,NA,TRBD2,CASSRLAENTDTQYF,TGTGCCAGTAGTCGACTAGCGGAGAACACAGATACGCAGTATTTT
TRBV5-1,TRBJ1-1,NA,TRBD1,CASSSRGQANTEAFF,TGCGCCAGCAGCTCCAGAGGACAGGCGAACACTGAAGCTTTCTTT
TRBV2,TRBJ2-7,NA,NA,CASSEALRTRGSSYEQYF,TGTGCCAGCAGTGAAGCGCTTAGGACAAGGGGAAGCTCCTACGAGCAGTACTTC
TRBV6-5,TRBJ2-2,NA,NA,CASKRGSTYTGELFF,TGTGCCAGCAAACGAGGCTCGACCTACACCGGGGAGCTGTTTTTT
TRBV29-1,TRBJ1-2,NA,NA,CSVDGPEGYTF,TGCAGCGTTGATGGGCCCGAAGGCTACACCTTC
TRBV11-1,TRBJ2-1,NA,NA,CASSQLHEQFF,TGTGCCAGCAGCCAGCTTCATGAGCAGTTCTTC
TRBV9,TRBJ1-2,NA,TRBD1,CASSVGQGTNGYTF,TGTGCCAGCAGCGTAGGACAGGGAACTAACGGCTACACCTTC
TRBV5-4,TRBJ2-3,NA,TRBD1,CASSLKGATDTQYF,TGTGCCAGCAGCTTAAAGGGGGCCACAGATACGCAGTATTTT
TRBV5-4,TRBJ2-5,NA,TRBD2,CASSWVAGAQETQYF,TGTGCCAGCAGCTGGGTTGCGGGAGCCCAAGAGACCCAGTACTTC
TRBV12-5,TRBJ2-7,NA,TRBD2,CASGLVDGGDFGYEQYF,TGTGCTAGTGGTTTGGTAGACGGGGGGGACTTTGGCTACGAGCAGTACTTC
TRBV7-9,TRBJ1-1,NA,NA,CASSSPGRGTEAFF,TGTGCCAGCAGCTCCCCGGGACGGGGTACTGAAGCTTTCTTT
TRBV18,TRBJ2-7,NA,TRBD2,CASSPLPGTRDEQYF,TGTGCCAGCTCACCATTACCCGGGACTAGAGACGAGCAGTACTTC
TRBV9,TRBJ2-3,NA,TRBD2,CASSPGGRAADTQYF,TGTGCCAGCAGCCCAGGCGGGAGGGCCGCAGATACGCAGTATTTT
TRBV28,TRBJ1-5,NA,NA,CASNRPQHF,TGTGCCAGCAATCGGCCCCAGCATTTT
TRBV23-1,TRBJ2-3,NA,TRBD2,CASSQSRRESTDTQYF,TGCGCCAGCAGTCAATCGAGGCGGGAGAGCACAGATACGCAGTATTTT
TRBV19,TRBJ1-2,NA,NA,CASSKNPREGYTF,TGTGCCAGTAGTAAGAATCCCCGCGAGGGCTACACCTTC
TRBV2,TRBJ1-4,NA,TRBD1,CASSDLRTGVEKLFF,TGTGCCAGCAGTGATTTAAGGACAGGGGTTGAAAAACTGTTTTTT
TRBV29-1,TRBJ2-7,NA,TRBD2,CSVDMGLGGEEQYF,TGCAGCGTTGATATGGGACTAGGTGGAGAAGAGCAGTACTTC